This TCR beta chain is drawn from a study of shared clonotypes between healthy human individuals. Notes on this clone: Its antigen is not known.

Naive CD8 isolation took CD45RO-negative cells positively selected for CCR7 and excluded terminally differentiated effector memory CD45RA+ cells. The method was immunoSEQ multiplex PCR; TCRdb's version includes in-frame clones alone and lacks a portion of them. The table shows some 2,100,000 clones, with 93% occurring only once. Study-level results: Only blood samples were collected, and tissue repertoires likely differ.

Germline values: CDR1 SGHAT, CDR2 FQDESV (reference sequence). The CDR3 covers 14 residues. This chain joins TRBV11-1 and TRBJ2-5; possibly TRBD2 for D (6 bases). The DNA end is a closer match to TRBJ2-7, so the J assignment may be wrong. The sequencing sample was made of naive CD8+ T cells from PBMCs. This sequence was found in a man between 18 and 29 years old in good health. Some clones in this sample may be carry-over from other donors' samples. The CDR3, as DNA: TGTGCCAGCAGCTCAACGGGACTCTCCTACGAGCAGTACTTC. Encoded protein: CASSSTGLSYEQYF.